This T cell receptor (beta chain) was sequenced for a study of blood T cell repertoires in COVID-19. Looking at the study overall: Samples representing acute and convalescent COVID-19 were sourced from the United States, Italy and Spain.

The length of the CDR3 is 15 residues. V was clipped by 6 bases and J by 1 base, with 15 bases between them. Per the germline V gene, CDR1 is SNHLY and CDR2 is FYNNEI. Assay used: immunoSEQ multiplex PCR; TCRdb lists only in-frame clones, some missing. Found here are about 160,000 clones, roughly 80% of them singletons; the top ten hold around 2.7%. This chain joins TRBV2 and TRBJ1-1, with TRBD1 as a possible D gene (6 bases). The sequencing sample was made of peripheral blood. The source is a man aged 65 to 85 with acute or convalescent COVID-19. CDR3 residues: CASSVQDSPNTEAFF. The CDR3 bases are TGTGCCAGCAGCGTTCAGGACAGTCCGAACACTGAAGCTTTCTTT.